The 19 T cell receptor beta chains given below trace back to one sample, sequenced in a study of T cell responses to AZD1222 COVID-19 vaccine. Profiled with immunoSEQ multiplex PCR; TCRdb holds only in-frame clones, not every one. This table has 70,000 to 95,000 clones, 80% to 90% appearing once. Sequences were derived from peripheral blood, sampled 28 days after the second AZD1222 dose. The receptors come from an adult who received the AZD1222 COVID-19 vaccine.

The chain joins TRBV30 to TRBJ1-2; no clear D gene. The germline CDR1 and CDR2 sequences are GTSNPN and SVGIG (reference sequence). This CDR3 is built from 12 residues. Between the trimmed V and J ends, which lost 1 base and 7 bases, there was a span of 10 bases. The CDR3 DNA reads TGTGCCTGGAGTGAGTTCGCCCCTGGCTACACCTTC. Translated: CAWSEFAPGYTF.

This chain links TRBV6-5 with TRBJ1-2; 7 nucleotides line up with TRBD1. The V segment lost 2 bases and the J segment 5 bases; nucleotides outside the gene matches: 5. The CDR3 is 14 residues long. Germline lookup yields CDR1 MNHEY and CDR2 SVGAGI. CDR3 sequence: CASSYTDRAYGYTF. CDR3 bases: TGTGCCAGCAGTTACACCGACAGGGCTTATGGCTACACCTTC.

The chain links TRBV9 to TRBJ1-2; D gene ambiguous. Germline V gene lookup returns CDR1 SGDLS and CDR2 YYNGEE. With 0 bases removed from V and 8 bases from J, the gap between germline ends came to 17 bases. The CDR3 runs to 15 residues. The CDR3 DNA follows: TGTGCCAGCAGCGTAGACCCGACTGTCCCTTGGGGCTACACCTTC. Protein product: CASSVDPTVPWGYTF.

This chain connects TRBV7-9 to TRBJ1-2, with D hard to call. The ends were cut back, 5 bases at V and 4 bases at J, with 14 bases in the middle. The germline gives CDR1 SEHNR, CDR2 FQNEAQ (reference sequence). The CDR3 sequence is 14 residues long. CDR3 amino acids: CASSPDPSGYGYTF. In DNA, the CDR3 is TGTGCCAGCAGCCCCGACCCTTCGGGCTATGGCTACACCTTC. The full variable domain, rest sourced from reference TRBV7-9 and TRBJ1-2, is DTGVSQNPRHKITKRGQNVTFRCDPISEHNRLYWYRQTLGQGPEFLTYFQNEAQLEKSRLLSDRFSAERPKGSFSTLEIQRTEQGDSAMYLCASSPDPSGYGYTFGSGTRLTVV.

The rearrangement uses TRBV19 and TRBJ2-7; D gene ambiguous. Trimming removed 2 bases from V and 5 bases from J, with 10 bases in between. Germline V lookup: CDR1 LNHDA, CDR2 SQIVND (reference sequence). The CDR3 is 13 residues long. The CDR3 spells CASSIMGSHEQYF. CDR3 DNA sequence: TGTGCCAGTAGTATAATGGGTTCCCACGAGCAGTACTTC.

This sequence joins TRBV2 and TRBJ1-6; 10 nucleotides agree with TRBD1. Per the germline V gene, CDR1 is SNHLY and CDR2 is FYNNEI. CDR3 size: 12 residues. The junction had 6 bases not matched to a gene; V was cut back by 10 bases and J by 12 bases. In nucleotides, the CDR3 is TGTGCCACGCGGACAGGGGGAGGACCCCTCCACTTT. It specifies CATRTGGGPLHF. Together with reference TRBV2 and TRBJ1-6, the CDR3 gives the full variable domain: EPEVTQTPSHQVTQMGQEVILRCVPISNHLYFYWYRQILGQKVEFLVSFYNNEISEKSEIFDDQFSVERPDGSNFTLKIRSTKLEDSAMYFCATRTGGGPLHFGNGTRLTVT.

This chain connects TRBV6-5 to TRBJ2-7; 8 nucleotides line up with TRBD1. Trimming at V came to 8 bases and at J to 2 bases, leaving 8 bases not matched to a gene. The CDR3 is made up of 14 amino acids. The V gene's germline CDR1 is MNHEY and CDR2 SVGAGI. CDR3 coding DNA: TGTGCCAGCGGACAGGGTCACCCCGCCTACGAGCAGTACTTC. Residues: CASGQGHPAYEQYF.

The chain recombines TRBV7-9 with TRBJ2-2; TRBD1 is a possible D gene (6 bases). V lost 6 bases, J lost 5 bases, and 16 bases lay in between. The V gene's germline CDR1 is SEHNR and CDR2 FQNEAQ (reference sequence). There are 15 residues in the CDR3. CDR3 sequence reads: CASRVGRGETGELFF. CDR3 coding DNA: TGTGCCAGCAGGGTAGGCAGGGGTGAAACCGGGGAGCTGTTTTTT.

The CDR3 reads CASRRATSGDSETQYF. CDR3 sequence (DNA): TGTGCCAGCAGAAGAGCGACTAGCGGCGACTCTGAGACCCAGTACTTC. The chain uses TRBV7-9 and TRBJ2-5; 9 bases fit TRBD2. Unmatched junction bases numbered 13, after V lost 6 bases and J lost 5 bases. This CDR3 is 16 amino acids long. Germline-derived CDR1 and CDR2 are SEHNR and FQNEAQ (reference sequence). Using reference TRBV7-9 and TRBJ2-5 for the parts outside the CDR3, the full variable domain is DTGVSQNPRHKITKRGQNVTFRCDPISEHNRLYWYRQTLGQGPEFLTYFQNEAQLEKSRLLSDRFSAERPKGSFSTLEIQRTEQGDSAMYLCASRRATSGDSETQYFGPGTRLLVL.

Notes on this clone: The junction differs from germline at one of its ends, possibly a read error. The V call is TRBV7-8, the J call TRBJ1-3; D gene ambiguous. The CDR3 sequence is 13 residues long. CDR1 and CDR2 (germline): SGHVS, FQNEAQ. CDR3 sequence (DNA): TGTGCCAGCAGCTTAGATGTGGCAAGCCGACCCAATTTT. This gives the protein CASSLDVASRPNF.

The count of this clone is one. The rearrangement joins TRBV5-1 to TRBJ2-1; 9 bases fit TRBD2. V lost 5 bases and J lost 1; bases outside the gene matches: 4. The CDR3 spans 15 residues. Germline V gene sequence: CDR1 SGHRS, CDR2 YFSETQ. The CDR3 coding sequence is TGCGCCAGCAGGGTTAGCGGGGGTTCCTACAATGAGCAGTTCTTC. It codes for CASRVSGGSYNEQFF. The entire variable domain, with the rest obtained from reference TRBV5-1 and TRBJ2-1, is as follows: KAGVTQTPRYLIKTRGQQVTLSCSPISGHRSVSWYQQTPGQGLQFLFEYFSETQRNKGNFPGRFSGRQFSNSRSEMNVSTLELGDSALYLCASRVSGGSYNEQFFGPGTRLTVL.

The genes are TRBV19 and TRBJ1-3; 9 positions agree with TRBD1. V dropped 6 bases and J dropped 3; count of bases not matched to a gene: 3. This CDR3 is built from 14 residues. Looked up from germline, CDR1 is LNHDA and CDR2 is SQIVND (reference sequence). CDR3 in DNA: TGTGCCAGTAGCCAGACAGGGGGTGGAAACACCATATATTTT. Its translation: CASSQTGGGNTIYF.

The chain employs TRBV9 and TRBJ1-3; D uncertain. Between the trimmed V and J ends, which lost 6 bases and 0 bases, there was a span of 7 bases. The CDR3 runs to 13 residues. Germline values: CDR1 SGDLS, CDR2 YYNGEE. Here the CDR3 reads CASMPGSGNTIYF. The CDR3 nucleotides are TGTGCCAGCATGCCGGGCTCTGGAAACACCATATATTTT.

J is TRBJ1-3 and V is TRBV28; D remains ambiguous. V lost 8 bases to trimming and J lost 2 bases, with 10 bases between them. CDR3 length equals 13 residues. Germline CDR1 and CDR2: MDHEN and SYDVKM. The chain's CDR3 is CASSLSAGNTIYF. The CDR3 DNA sequence: TGTGCCAGCTCCCTTTCGGCTGGAAACACCATATATTTT.

The chain is built from TRBV6-6 and TRBJ2-1; TRBD2 aligns across 9 bases. The CDR3 is 15 residues long. CDR1 MNHNY and CDR2 SVGAGI come from the germline V gene (reference sequence). V gave up 2 bases and J gave up 5 bases; unmatched junction bases: 4. The CDR3 here is CASSYVLAGHNEQFF. The DNA of the CDR3 is TGTGCCAGCAGTTACGTACTAGCGGGCCACAATGAGCAGTTCTTC.

The chain combines TRBV2 with TRBJ2-2; tentative D call: TRBD1 (5 bases). V gave up 6 bases and J gave up 0 bases, with 8 bases separating them. The germline CDR1 and CDR2 sequences are SNHLY and FYNNEI. The CDR3 contains 14 residues. The CDR3 bases are TGTGCCAGCAGGGGGCTAGCGAACACCGGGGAGCTGTTTTTT. Protein sequence: CASRGLANTGELFF.

The chain links TRBV27 to TRBJ1-1; the D is unclear. The V and J ends lost 2 bases and 0 bases respectively, with 4 bases between them. This CDR3 is built from 13 residues. Germline assignment: CDR1 MNHEY and CDR2 SMNVEV (reference sequence). The CDR3 DNA reads as TGTGCCAGCAGTTTACTAGTGAACACTGAAGCTTTCTTT. It codes for CASSLLVNTEAFF.

V and J are TRBV6-5 and TRBJ1-4, with D perhaps TRBD1 (6 bases). Between the trimmed V and J ends, which lost 5 bases and 0 bases, there was a span of 10 bases. Germline CDR1 MNHEY, CDR2 SVGAGI. CDR3 length equals 15 residues. The CDR3 reads CASSRGGPTNEKLFF. The CDR3 DNA follows: TGTGCCAGCAGTCGGGGGGGCCCAACTAATGAAAAACTGTTTTTT.

V and J are TRBV29-1 and TRBJ2-1; TRBD2 aligns across 9 bases. Trimming removed 1 base from V and 8 bases from J; junction bases left unmatched: 3. Germline V gene data show CDR1 as SQVTM and CDR2 as ANQGSEA. The CDR3 extends over 13 amino acids. The CDR3 DNA reads TGCAGCGTTGAAGGCGGGGGGGCCGATGAGCAGTTCTTC. Protein: CSVEGGGADEQFF.